The 29 T cell receptor beta chains below were found in one sample sequenced in a study of blood T cell repertoires in COVID-19. Profiled with immunoSEQ multiplex PCR; TCRdb holds only in-frame clones, not every one. The data contain about 73,000 clones, roughly three quarters of them seen just once; the ten biggest clones take up under 2.5%. Material for sequencing was peripheral blood. These receptors were obtained from a man aged 65 to 79 with COVID-19, enrolled during active disease.

V gene TRBV28 combines with J gene TRBJ1-1, with 9 bases matching TRBD1. The CDR3 runs to 16 residues. The germline V gene encodes CDR1 MDHEN and CDR2 SYDVKM. Germline trimming cut 4 bases from V and 5 bases from J; bases unmatched to any gene: 11. The CDR3 DNA is TGTGCCAGCAGTTCCCCCGAACCGACAGGGGGAACTGAAGCTTTCTTT. It codes for CASSSPEPTGGTEAFF.

The gene calls are TRBV7-8 and TRBJ1-1; 8 nucleotides match TRBD1. V was clipped by 5 bases and J by 7 bases; unmatched bases: 12. CDR3 size: 15 residues. The germline V gene encodes CDR1 SGHVS and CDR2 FQNEAQ. The CDR3 region has the DNA TGTGCCAGCAGCCGAGTCTGGGGACAGGAAAATGAAGCTTTCTTT. It encodes CASSRVWGQENEAFF.

The chain uses TRBV2 and TRBJ1-4, with 8 bases fitting TRBD1. This CDR3 has 14 residues. After removal of 4 bases from V and 6 bases from J, the junction contained 4 bases not matched to a gene. Germline V gives CDR1 SNHLY, CDR2 FYNNEI. CDR3 region: CASSAGTGYEKLFF. The CDR3 DNA reads as TGTGCCAGCAGTGCCGGGACAGGTTATGAAAAACTGTTTTTT.

The rearrangement uses TRBV6-6 and TRBJ1-2; 9 nucleotides agree with TRBD1. The CDR3 is 14 amino acids. V lost 5 bases to trimming and J lost 1 base; unmatched junction nucleotides: 2. CDR1 is MNHNY and CDR2 is SVGAGI in the germline V gene (reference sequence). CDR3 coding DNA: TGTGCCAGCAGTGAGACAGGGGGTAACTATGGCTACACCTTC. Translating gives CASSETGGNYGYTF.

V usage is TRBV29-1 and J usage is TRBJ1-1, with D maybe TRBD1 (5 bases). CDR1 and CDR2 (germline): SQVTM, ANQGSEA. Trimming removed 5 bases from V and 4 bases from J, with 8 bases in between. The CDR3 is 11 residues long. The CDR3 DNA is TGCAGCGTTTGCAGGGCCACTGAAGCTTTCTTT. Translating it yields CSVCRATEAFF.

The chain combines TRBV5-1 with TRBJ2-5, with TRBD2 matching over 10 bases. This CDR3 spans 15 amino acids. Per germline, CDR1 SGHRS and CDR2 YFSETQ. With 4 bases clipped from V and 4 bases from J, the junction kept 7 bases outside the gene matches. The CDR3 protein is CASSIPSGSLETQYF. The CDR3 DNA reads TGCGCCAGCAGCATACCTAGCGGGAGCTTAGAGACCCAGTACTTC. The full variable domain, rest sourced from reference TRBV5-1 and TRBJ2-5, is KAGVTQTPRYLIKTRGQQVTLSCSPISGHRSVSWYQQTPGQGLQFLFEYFSETQRNKGNFPGRFSGRQFSNSRSEMNVSTLELGDSALYLCASSIPSGSLETQYFGPGTRLLVL.

The chain joins TRBV18 to TRBJ1-1; possibly TRBD1 for D (6 bases). The CDR3 totals 16 residues. Per the germline V gene, CDR1 is KGHSH and CDR2 is LQKENI. With 6 bases removed from V and 8 bases from J, the gap between germline ends came to 25 bases. Here the CDR3 reads CASSQSEAGQTKEAFF. The CDR3 nucleotides are TGTGCCAGCTCCCAATCGGAGGCCGGACAGACCAAAGAAGCTTTCTTT.

This rearrangement joins TRBV4-1 to TRBJ2-7, with 13 nucleotides matching TRBD2. Germline CDR1 MGHRA, CDR2 YSYEKL. The CDR3 spans 17 residues. The trim removed 0 bases at V and 3 bases at J, leaving 5 bases unmatched. CDR3 coding DNA: TGCGCCAGCAGCCAAGACACTGGGACTAGCGGGAACTACGAGCAGTACTTC. Residues: CASSQDTGTSGNYEQYF.

This clone showed up just a few times. The chain links TRBV7-2 to TRBJ2-5; D may be TRBD2 (5 bases). V gave up 4 bases and J gave up 2 bases, with 11 bases separating them. Germline assignment: CDR1 SGHTA and CDR2 FQGNSA. The CDR3 runs 14 residues. CDR3 protein: CASSSPGGQETQYF. The CDR3 DNA sequence: TGTGCCAGCAGCTCTCCAGGAGGACAAGAGACCCAGTACTTC.

The chain is built from TRBV3-1 (or the pseudogene TRBV3-2) and TRBJ1-3; tentatively, D is TRBD1 (5 bases). Between the trimmed V and J ends, which lost 4 bases and 4 bases, there was a span of 11 bases. The CDR3 extends over 14 amino acids. Looked up from germline, CDR1 is LGHDT and CDR2 is YNNKEL (reference sequence). The CDR3 reads CASSPARAGNTIYF. Written as DNA, the CDR3 is TGTGCCAGCAGCCCCGCCAGGGCCGGAAACACCATATATTTT.

The chain combines TRBV6-5 with TRBJ2-1, with 13 bases lining up with TRBD2. From germline, CDR1 is MNHEY and CDR2 SVGAGI. The CDR3 consists of 15 residues. J was trimmed by 6 bases and V by 6 bases; bases with no gene match: 5. This CDR3 reads CASSQGLAGPNEQFF. The CDR3, as DNA: TGTGCCAGCAGCCAGGGACTAGCGGGACCCAATGAGCAGTTCTTC.

In its sample, this clone was seen a few times. The rearrangement links TRBV9 to TRBJ2-3; unclear D gene. V gave up 8 bases and J gave up 6 bases, with 16 bases separating them. The CDR3 contains 13 residues. Germline V CDR1 and CDR2: SGDLS, YYNGEE. CDR3 sequence reads: CASEAVPGDTQYF. CDR3 DNA: TGTGCCAGTGAGGCAGTACCGGGTGATACGCAGTATTTT.

Details on this clone: The sample has other DNA sequences that encode this CDR3 too. The chain employs TRBV7-3 and TRBJ1-1; 10 bases are a match to TRBD1. CDR3 length: 14 amino acids. Germline assignment: CDR1 SGHTA and CDR2 FQGTGA. Germline trimming cut 5 bases from V and 5 bases from J; bases unmatched to any gene: 5. CDR3 DNA: TGTGCCAGCAGCCCTGGGACAGGGGCTACTGAAGCTTTCTTT. Translation: CASSPGTGATEAFF. Full variable domain (rest looked up from reference TRBV7-3 and TRBJ1-1): GAGVSQTPSNKVTEKGKYVELRCDPISGHTALYWYRQSLGQGPEFLIYFQGTGAADDSGLPNDRFFAVRPEGSVSTLKIQRTERGDSAVYLCASSPGTGATEAFFGQGTRLTVV.

This clone has only a few counts. This chain joins TRBV10-3 and TRBJ1-1; D unresolved. The CDR3 runs 15 residues. The germline CDR1 and CDR2 sequences are ENHRY and SYGVKD. The V end lost 2 bases, the J end lost 10 bases, and 20 bases lay between the germline ends. The CDR3 protein is CAISEQAIPVGVAFF. Here the CDR3 DNA reads TGTGCCATCAGTGAGCAGGCAATACCCGTCGGGGTAGCTTTCTTT.

The chain has TRBV6-5 and TRBJ1-2; 10 bases agree with TRBD1. The CDR3 length is 15 residues. V lost 6 bases, J lost 4 bases, and 8 bases stayed unmatched. Germline V lookup: CDR1 MNHEY, CDR2 SVGAGI. In DNA form, the CDR3 reads TGTGCCAGCAGGGTCAGGACAGGGGGAGGCTATGGCTACACCTTC. The encoded protein is CASRVRTGGGYGYTF.

This clone appeared a single time. The chain employs TRBV7-2 and TRBJ1-1, with 7 bases identical to TRBD1. Germline V gives CDR1 SGHTA, CDR2 FQGNSA. V lost 7 bases to trimming and J lost 3 bases; unmatched junction nucleotides: 5. The CDR3 contains 13 residues. The CDR3 DNA sequence: TGTGCCAGCATGAGACAGGGCGACACTGAAGCTTTCTTT. It encodes CASMRQGDTEAFF.

The chain's CDR3 is CASSFDIGSTEAFF. The CDR3 DNA follows: TGCGCCAGCAGCTTTGACATTGGAAGCACTGAAGCTTTCTTT. The chain joins TRBV5-1 to TRBJ1-1; no definite D call. Germline V lookup: CDR1 SGHRS, CDR2 YFSETQ. Trimming pared 2 bases from V and 4 bases from J, leaving 12 bases between. The CDR3 runs 14 residues. The whole variable domain, remainder taken from reference TRBV5-1 and TRBJ1-1, is KAGVTQTPRYLIKTRGQQVTLSCSPISGHRSVSWYQQTPGQGLQFLFEYFSETQRNKGNFPGRFSGRQFSNSRSEMNVSTLELGDSALYLCASSFDIGSTEAFFGQGTRLTVV.

The chain is built from TRBV6-5 and TRBJ2-1; 10 nucleotides line up with TRBD2. The CDR3 contains 16 residues. The germline V gene encodes CDR1 MNHEY and CDR2 SVGAGI. The V gene end was trimmed by 0 bases and the J gene end by 14 bases; junction bases not matched to a gene: 13. The CDR3 region has the DNA TGTGCCAGCAGTTACTCGATTGGGACTAGCGCCCTTTATAAGTTCTTC. It translates to CASSYSIGTSALYKFF.

The V call is TRBV11-2, the J call TRBJ1-2, with a weak D call TRBD1 (6 bases). Trimming removed 5 bases at V and 7 bases at J, with 14 bases between. The CDR3 extends over 13 amino acids. Germline lookup yields CDR1 SGHAT and CDR2 FQNNGV. The chain's CDR3 is CASSPGVFGGYTF. CDR3 in DNA: TGTGCCAGCAGCCCAGGGGTTTTCGGTGGCTACACCTTC.

This sequence joins TRBV3-1 (or the pseudogene TRBV3-2) and TRBJ2-5; 15 bases align to TRBD2. After removal of 7 bases from V and 5 bases from J, the junction contained 14 bases not matched to a gene. In germline, CDR1 is LGHDT, CDR2 YNNKEL (reference sequence). The CDR3 is 18 residues long. This CDR3 is CASTMSGLAGGVMETQYF. The CDR3 DNA reads TGTGCCAGCACCATGTCTGGACTAGCGGGAGGGGTAATGGAGACCCAGTACTTC.

Points on this clone: The sample holds other DNA sequences that translate to the same CDR3. V and J are TRBV28 and TRBJ2-5; D perhaps matches TRBD1 (6 bases). The CDR3 spans 13 residues. V was clipped by 6 bases and J by 4 bases, with 12 bases between them. CDR1 and CDR2 from the germline V gene are MDHEN and SYDVKM. CDR3 sequence: CASRPQGRETQYF. Written as DNA, the CDR3 is TGTGCCAGCAGGCCCCAGGGGCGAGAGACCCAGTACTTC.

The chain links TRBV10-3 to TRBJ1-4; 7 bases are shared with TRBD1. Germline V gene lookup returns CDR1 ENHRY and CDR2 SYGVKD. Unmatched junction bases numbered 13, after V lost 5 bases and J lost 4 bases. There are 17 residues in the CDR3. The chain's CDR3 is CAISHDRDRRFNEKLFF. The DNA of the CDR3 is TGTGCCATCAGTCATGACAGGGACCGGCGTTTTAATGAAAAACTGTTTTTT.

The V call is TRBV30, the J call TRBJ2-5; D remains ambiguous. Between the trimmed V and J ends, which lost 4 bases and 6 bases, there was a span of 15 bases. The germline V gene has CDR1 GTSNPN and CDR2 SVGIG (reference sequence). CDR3 size: 13 residues. In DNA, the CDR3 is TGTGCCTGGACGAAACTCGGGTATCAGACCCAGTACTTC. This encodes CAWTKLGYQTQYF.

This clone has a handful of counts. V gene TRBV6-2 or TRBV6-3 combines with J gene TRBJ2-1, with D tentatively TRBD1 (6 bases). Between the trimmed V and J ends, which lost 0 bases and 8 bases, there was a span of 29 bases. The CDR3 is made up of 20 amino acids. CDR1 and CDR2 from the germline V gene are MNHEY and SVGEGT. CDR3: CASSYSSRRTEFYSLDEQFF. The CDR3 bases are TGTGCCAGCAGTTACTCGTCGAGGAGGACAGAGTTTTATTCCCTCGATGAGCAGTTCTTC.

Only one count was recorded for this clone. The rearrangement uses TRBV5-4 and TRBJ2-3; 7 bases are shared with TRBD2. The V gene's germline CDR1 is SGHNT and CDR2 YYREEE (reference sequence). Germline trimming cut 4 bases from V and 2 bases from J; bases unmatched to any gene: 4. This CDR3 has 14 amino acids. As DNA, the CDR3 is TGTGCCAGCAGCGGAGCGGGGCTCACAGATACGCAGTATTTT. Its translation: CASSGAGLTDTQYF.

The rearrangement links TRBV27 to TRBJ2-7, with D unresolved. Germline CDR1 and CDR2: MNHEY and SMNVEV (reference sequence). V was shortened by 4 bases and J by 2 bases, with 15 bases between the two germline ends. This CDR3 has 15 residues. CDR3 loop: CASSSTSLGPYEQYF. Here the CDR3 DNA reads TGTGCCAGCAGTTCCACTTCTCTAGGCCCCTACGAGCAGTACTTC.

V gene TRBV27 combines with J gene TRBJ1-5; D gene unclear. Germline CDR1 is MNHEY and CDR2 is SMNVEV (reference sequence). The CDR3 runs to 14 residues. Trimming shortened V by 6 bases and J by 5 bases, and 14 bases separated the two germline ends. Here the CDR3 DNA reads TGTGCCAGCAGCCCCCGCGGGTGGGATCAGCCCCAGCATTTT. Residues: CASSPRGWDQPQHF.

The chain is built from TRBV27 and TRBJ1-2; no firm D call. Trimming pared 3 bases from V and 4 bases from J, leaving 6 bases between. There are 12 residues in the CDR3. In germline, CDR1 is MNHEY, CDR2 SMNVEV (reference sequence). CDR3 residues: CASSLAGYGYTF. In DNA form, the CDR3 reads TGTGCCAGCAGTTTGGCGGGCTATGGCTACACCTTC.

The genes are TRBV28 and TRBJ2-1; 7 positions match TRBD2. Germline-derived CDR1 and CDR2 are MDHEN and SYDVKM. V shed 6 bases and J 4 bases; nucleotides not matched to a gene: 12. The CDR3 is 16 residues long. In DNA form, the CDR3 reads TGTGCCAGCAGCCCTAGCGGAAGACCGATGTACAATGAGCAGTTCTTC. It yields the protein CASSPSGRPMYNEQFF. Combining the CDR3 with reference TRBV28 and TRBJ2-1 gives the whole variable domain DVKVTQSSRYLVKRTGEKVFLECVQDMDHENMFWYRQDPGLGLRLIYFSYDVKMKEKGDIPEGYSVSREKKERFSLILESASTNQTSMYLCASSPSGRPMYNEQFFGPGTRLTVL.